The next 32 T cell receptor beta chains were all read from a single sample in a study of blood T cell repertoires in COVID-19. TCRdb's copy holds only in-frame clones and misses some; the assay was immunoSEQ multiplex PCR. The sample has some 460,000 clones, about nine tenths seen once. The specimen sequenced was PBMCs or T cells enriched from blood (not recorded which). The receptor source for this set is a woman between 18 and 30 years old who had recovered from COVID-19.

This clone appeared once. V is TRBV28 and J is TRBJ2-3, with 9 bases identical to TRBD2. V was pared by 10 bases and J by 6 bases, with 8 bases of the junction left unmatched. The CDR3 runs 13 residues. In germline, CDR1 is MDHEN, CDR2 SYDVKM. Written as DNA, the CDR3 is TGTGCCATCCGCGGGGGGGCCACCGATACGCAGTATTTT. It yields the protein CAIRGGATDTQYF.

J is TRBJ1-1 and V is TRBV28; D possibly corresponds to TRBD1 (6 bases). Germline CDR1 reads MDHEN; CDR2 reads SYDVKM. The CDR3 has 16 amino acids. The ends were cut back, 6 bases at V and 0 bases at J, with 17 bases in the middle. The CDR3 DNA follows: TGTGCCAGCAGCGATGATAGGACAGTACTGAACACTGAAGCTTTCTTT. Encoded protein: CASSDDRTVLNTEAFF.

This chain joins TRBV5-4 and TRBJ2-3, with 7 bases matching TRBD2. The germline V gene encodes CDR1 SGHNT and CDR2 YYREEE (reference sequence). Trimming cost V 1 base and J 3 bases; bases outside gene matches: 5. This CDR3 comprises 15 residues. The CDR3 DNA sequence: TGTGCCAGCAGCTTGATCGGGGGGAGGACAGATACGCAGTATTTT. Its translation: CASSLIGGRTDTQYF.

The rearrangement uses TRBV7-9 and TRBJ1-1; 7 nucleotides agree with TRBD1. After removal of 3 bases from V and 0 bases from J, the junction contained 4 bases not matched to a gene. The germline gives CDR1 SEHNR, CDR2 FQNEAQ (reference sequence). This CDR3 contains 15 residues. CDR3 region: CASSFPTGVNTEAFF. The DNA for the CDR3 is TGTGCCAGCAGCTTCCCAACAGGGGTGAACACTGAAGCTTTCTTT.

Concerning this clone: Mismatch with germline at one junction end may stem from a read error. CDR3 DNA: TGTGCCAGCAGCTTAGCGCACGGGGACAGGGTTTTC. Translation gives CASSLAHGDRVF. V and J are TRBV7-9 and TRBJ2-7; 9 bases line up with TRBD1. This CDR3 has 12 residues. Per the germline V gene, CDR1 is SEHNR and CDR2 is FQNEAQ (reference sequence).

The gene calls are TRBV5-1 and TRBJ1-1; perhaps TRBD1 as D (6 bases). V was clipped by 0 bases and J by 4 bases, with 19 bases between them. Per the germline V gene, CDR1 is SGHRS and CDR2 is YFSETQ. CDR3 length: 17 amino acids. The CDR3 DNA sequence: TGCGCCAGCAGCTTGGATGTATTCCAGGGGATGGGCACTGAAGCTTTCTTT. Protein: CASSLDVFQGMGTEAFF.

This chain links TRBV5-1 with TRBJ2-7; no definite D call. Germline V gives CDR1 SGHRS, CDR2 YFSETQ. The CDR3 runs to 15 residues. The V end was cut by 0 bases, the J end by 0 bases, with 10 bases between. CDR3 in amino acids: CASSLDRSVSYEQYF. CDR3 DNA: TGCGCCAGCAGCTTGGATCGCAGCGTCTCCTACGAGCAGTACTTC.

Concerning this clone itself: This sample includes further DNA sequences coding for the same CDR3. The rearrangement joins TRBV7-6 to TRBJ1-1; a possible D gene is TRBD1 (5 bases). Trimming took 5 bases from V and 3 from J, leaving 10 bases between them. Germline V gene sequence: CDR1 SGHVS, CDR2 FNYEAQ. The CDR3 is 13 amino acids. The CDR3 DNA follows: TGTGCCAGCAGCCCCGACAGCTACACTGAAGCTTTCTTT. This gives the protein CASSPDSYTEAFF.

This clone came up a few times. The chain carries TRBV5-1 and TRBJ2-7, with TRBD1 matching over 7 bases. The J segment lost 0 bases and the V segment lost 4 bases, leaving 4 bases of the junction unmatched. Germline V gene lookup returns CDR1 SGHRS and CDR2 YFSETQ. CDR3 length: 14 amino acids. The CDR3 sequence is CASSVRDSSYEQYF. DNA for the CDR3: TGCGCCAGCAGCGTTAGGGACAGCTCCTACGAGCAGTACTTC.

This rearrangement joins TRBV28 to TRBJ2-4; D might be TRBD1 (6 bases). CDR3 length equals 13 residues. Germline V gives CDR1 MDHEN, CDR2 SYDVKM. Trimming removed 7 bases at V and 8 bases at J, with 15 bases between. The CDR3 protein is CASIPRDNDIQYF. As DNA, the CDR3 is TGTGCCAGCATCCCTCGGGACAATGACATTCAGTACTTC.

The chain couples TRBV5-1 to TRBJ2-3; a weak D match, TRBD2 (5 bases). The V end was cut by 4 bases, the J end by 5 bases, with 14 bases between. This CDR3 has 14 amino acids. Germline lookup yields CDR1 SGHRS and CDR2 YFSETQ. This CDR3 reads CASSIPKSGDTQYF. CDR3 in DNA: TGCGCCAGCAGCATTCCCAAAAGCGGAGATACGCAGTATTTT.

This CDR3 is CASSYSGLRTDTQYF. As DNA, the CDR3 is TGTGCCAGCAGTTATAGCGGCCTACGCACAGATACGCAGTATTTT. The J gene is TRBJ2-3, the V gene TRBV3-1 (or the pseudogene TRBV3-2), with D possibly TRBD2 on 6 matching bases. CDR1 and CDR2 (germline): LGHDT, YNNKEL (reference sequence). V gave up 6 bases and J gave up 1 base, with 14 bases separating them. CDR3 size: 15 residues.

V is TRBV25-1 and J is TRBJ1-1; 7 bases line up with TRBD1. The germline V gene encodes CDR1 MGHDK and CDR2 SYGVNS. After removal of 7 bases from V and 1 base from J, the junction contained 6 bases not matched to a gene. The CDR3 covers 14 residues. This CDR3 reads CASTSRTGNTEAFF. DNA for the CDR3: TGTGCCAGCACCTCCCGGACAGGGAACACTGAAGCTTTCTTT.

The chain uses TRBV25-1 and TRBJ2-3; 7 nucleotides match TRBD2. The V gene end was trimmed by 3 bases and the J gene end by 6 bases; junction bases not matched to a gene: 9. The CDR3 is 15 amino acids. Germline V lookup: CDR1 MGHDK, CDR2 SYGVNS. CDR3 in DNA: TGTGCCAGCAGTGATAAGAGCGGGGCGTCGGATACGCAGTATTTT. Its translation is CASSDKSGASDTQYF.

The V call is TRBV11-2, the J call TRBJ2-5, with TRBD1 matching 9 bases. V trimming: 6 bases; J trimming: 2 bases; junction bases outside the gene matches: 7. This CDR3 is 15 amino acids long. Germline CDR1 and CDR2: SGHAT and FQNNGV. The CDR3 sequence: CASRPQGAWQETQYF. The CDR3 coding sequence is TGTGCCAGCAGGCCACAGGGGGCTTGGCAAGAGACCCAGTACTTC.

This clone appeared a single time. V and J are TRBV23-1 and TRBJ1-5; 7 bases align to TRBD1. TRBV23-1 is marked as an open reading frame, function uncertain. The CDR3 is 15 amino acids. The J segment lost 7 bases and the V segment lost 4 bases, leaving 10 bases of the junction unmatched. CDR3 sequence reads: CASSRPNRGLQPQHF. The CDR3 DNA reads TGCGCCAGCAGTCGCCCAAACAGGGGATTACAGCCCCAGCATTTT.

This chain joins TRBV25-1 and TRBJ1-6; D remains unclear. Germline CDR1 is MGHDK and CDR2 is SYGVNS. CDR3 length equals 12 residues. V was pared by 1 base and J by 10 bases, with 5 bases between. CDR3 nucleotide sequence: TGTGCCAGCAGTGAATCAAGCTCACCCCTCCACTTT. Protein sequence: CASSESSSPLHF.

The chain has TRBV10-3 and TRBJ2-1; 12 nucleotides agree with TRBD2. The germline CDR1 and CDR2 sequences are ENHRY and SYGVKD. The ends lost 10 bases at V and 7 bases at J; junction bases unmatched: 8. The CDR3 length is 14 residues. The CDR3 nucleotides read TGTGCCACGGCATCTAGCGGGGGGGCGAATGAGCAGTTCTTC. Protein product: CATASSGGANEQFF.

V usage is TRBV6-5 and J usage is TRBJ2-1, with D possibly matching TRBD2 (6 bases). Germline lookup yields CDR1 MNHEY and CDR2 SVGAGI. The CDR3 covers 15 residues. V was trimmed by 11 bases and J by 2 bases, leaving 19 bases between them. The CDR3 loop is CAGGTGLLTYNEQFF. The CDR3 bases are TGTGCCGGGGGGACGGGACTCCTAACCTACAATGAGCAGTTCTTC.

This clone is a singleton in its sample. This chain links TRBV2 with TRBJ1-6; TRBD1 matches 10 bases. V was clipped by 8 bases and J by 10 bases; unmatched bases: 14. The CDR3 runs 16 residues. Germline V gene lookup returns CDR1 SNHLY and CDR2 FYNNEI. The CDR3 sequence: CASLYTRDRGYSPLHF. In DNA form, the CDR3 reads TGTGCCAGCCTCTACACCCGGGACAGGGGCTACTCACCCCTCCACTTT.

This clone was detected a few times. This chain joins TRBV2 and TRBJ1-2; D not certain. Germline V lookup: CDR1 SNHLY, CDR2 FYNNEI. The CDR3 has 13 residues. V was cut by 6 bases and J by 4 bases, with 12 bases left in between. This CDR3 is CASSRKKSYGYTF. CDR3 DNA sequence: TGTGCCAGCAGCCGCAAAAAGAGCTATGGCTACACCTTC.

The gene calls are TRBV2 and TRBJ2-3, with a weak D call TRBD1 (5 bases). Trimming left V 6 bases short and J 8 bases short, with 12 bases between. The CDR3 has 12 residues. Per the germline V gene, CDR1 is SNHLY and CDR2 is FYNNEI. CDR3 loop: CASRIVQGTQYF. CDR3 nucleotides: TGTGCCAGCAGAATTGTCCAGGGTACGCAGTATTTT. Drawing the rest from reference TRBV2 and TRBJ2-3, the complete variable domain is EPEVTQTPSHQVTQMGQEVILRCVPISNHLYFYWYRQILGQKVEFLVSFYNNEISEKSEIFDDQFSVERPDGSNFTLKIRSTKLEDSAMYFCASRIVQGTQYFGPGTRLTVL.

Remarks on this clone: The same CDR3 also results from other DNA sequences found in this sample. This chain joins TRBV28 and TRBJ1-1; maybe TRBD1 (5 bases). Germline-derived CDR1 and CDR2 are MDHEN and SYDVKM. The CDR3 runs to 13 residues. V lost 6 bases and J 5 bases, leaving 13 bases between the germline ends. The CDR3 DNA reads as TGTGCCAGCAGCCTGGGGGGGGGAACTGAAGCTTTCTTT. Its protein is CASSLGGGTEAFF.

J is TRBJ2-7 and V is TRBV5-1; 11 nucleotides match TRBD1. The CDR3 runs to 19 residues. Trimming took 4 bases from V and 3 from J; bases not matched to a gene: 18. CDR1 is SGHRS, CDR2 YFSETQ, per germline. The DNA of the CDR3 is TGCGCCAGCAGCACCCAACCCGGGACAGGGGGGACAGACCACTACGAGCAGTACTTC. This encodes CASSTQPGTGGTDHYEQYF.

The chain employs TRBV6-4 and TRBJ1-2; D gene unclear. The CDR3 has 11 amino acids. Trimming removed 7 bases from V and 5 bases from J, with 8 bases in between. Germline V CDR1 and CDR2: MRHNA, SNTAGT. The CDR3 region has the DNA TGTGCCAGCAACTCGGGTTATGGCTACACCTTC. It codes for CASNSGYGYTF.

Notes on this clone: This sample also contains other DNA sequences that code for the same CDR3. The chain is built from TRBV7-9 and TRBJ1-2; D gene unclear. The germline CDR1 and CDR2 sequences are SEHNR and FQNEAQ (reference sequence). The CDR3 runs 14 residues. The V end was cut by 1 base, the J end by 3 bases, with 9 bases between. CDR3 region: CASSLGPGDYGYTF. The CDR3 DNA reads TGTGCCAGCAGCTTAGGTCCGGGAGACTATGGCTACACCTTC. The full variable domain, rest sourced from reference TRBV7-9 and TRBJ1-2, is DTGVSQNPRHKITKRGQNVTFRCDPISEHNRLYWYRQTLGQGPEFLTYFQNEAQLEKSRLLSDRFSAERPKGSFSTLEIQRTEQGDSAMYLCASSLGPGDYGYTFGSGTRLTVV.

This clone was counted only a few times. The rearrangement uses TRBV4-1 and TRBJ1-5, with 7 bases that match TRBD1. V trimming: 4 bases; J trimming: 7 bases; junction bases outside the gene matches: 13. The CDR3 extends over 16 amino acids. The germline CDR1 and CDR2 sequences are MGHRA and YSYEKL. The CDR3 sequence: CASSPREGGADQPQHF. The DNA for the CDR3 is TGCGCCAGCAGCCCCAGGGAAGGGGGCGCCGACCAGCCCCAGCATTTT.

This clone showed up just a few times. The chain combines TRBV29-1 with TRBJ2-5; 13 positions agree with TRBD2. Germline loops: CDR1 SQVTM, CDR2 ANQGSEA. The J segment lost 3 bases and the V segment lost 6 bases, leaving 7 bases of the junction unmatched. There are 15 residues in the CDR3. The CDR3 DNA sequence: TGCAGCGTAATTGGGACTAGCGGGGACAAAGAGACCCAGTACTTC. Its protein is CSVIGTSGDKETQYF.

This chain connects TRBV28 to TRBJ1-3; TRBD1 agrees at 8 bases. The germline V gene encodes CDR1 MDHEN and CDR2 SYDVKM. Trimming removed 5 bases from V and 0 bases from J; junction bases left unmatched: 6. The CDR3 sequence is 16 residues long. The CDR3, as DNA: TGTGCCAGCAGTCACCAGGGGGCTAGCTCTGGAAACACCATATATTTT. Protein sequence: CASSHQGASSGNTIYF.

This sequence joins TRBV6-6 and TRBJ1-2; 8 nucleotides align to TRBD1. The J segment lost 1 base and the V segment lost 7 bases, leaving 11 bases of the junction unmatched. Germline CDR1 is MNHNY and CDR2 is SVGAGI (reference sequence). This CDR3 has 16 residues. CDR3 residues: CASTAQQGDGNYGYTF. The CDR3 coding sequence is TGTGCCAGCACCGCTCAACAGGGGGATGGTAACTATGGCTACACCTTC.

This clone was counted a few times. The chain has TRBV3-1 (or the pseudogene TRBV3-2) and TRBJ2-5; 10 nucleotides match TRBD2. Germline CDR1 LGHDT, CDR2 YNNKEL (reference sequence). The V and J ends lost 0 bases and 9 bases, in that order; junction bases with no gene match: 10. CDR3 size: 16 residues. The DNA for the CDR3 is TGTGCCAGCAGCCAAGATGTAGATAGCGGGGGGTGGGCCCAGTACTTC. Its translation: CASSQDVDSGGWAQYF.

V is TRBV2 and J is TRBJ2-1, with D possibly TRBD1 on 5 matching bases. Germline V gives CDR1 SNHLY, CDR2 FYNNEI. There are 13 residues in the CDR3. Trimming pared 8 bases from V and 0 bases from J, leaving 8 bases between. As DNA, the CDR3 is TGTGCCAGCCAGGGCCCCTCCTACAATGAGCAGTTCTTC. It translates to CASQGPSYNEQFF.